This is a list of T cell receptor beta chains from one sample in a study of T cells in Graves' hyperthyroidism and ophthalmopathy. TCRdb called the multiplex PCR reads again in MiXCR, with one record for every CDR3 protein. The data show around 390,000 distinct CDR3 sequences, about 14% seen once. The sequenced sample was blood. The receptor source for this set is a woman aged 25 to 39 with Graves' ophthalmopathy. The CDR3 runs from the conserved cysteine through the conserved F or W. The order of the fields is J gene, V gene, D gene, clone size, CDR3 length, CDR3 protein, CDR3 DNA. A D gene is named only where the DNA matches it firmly. Expanded clones are given a class, and other clones once, few, many or no size at all.

TRBJ1-3,TRBV29-1,.,few,17,CSVAAWEVKSSGNTIYF,TGCAGCGTTGCGGCCTGGGAAGTTAAGAGCTCTGGAAACACCATATATTTT
TRBJ1-1,TRBV6-5,.,many,15,CASSYGIQGNTEAFF,TGTGCCAGCAGTTACGGCATACAGGGAAACACTGAAGCTTTCTTT
TRBJ1-1,TRBV10-3,.,few,17,CAISEWETRKKNTEAFF,TGTGCCATCAGTGAGTGGGAGACAAGGAAGAAGAACACTGAAGCTTTCTTT
TRBJ2-7,TRBV28,.,many,14,CASSFRVGSYEQYF,TGTGCCAGCAGTTTCAGGGTGGGCTCCTACGAGCAGTACTTC
TRBJ2-3,TRBV2,.,many,12,CASVGRRGTQYF,TGTGCCAGCGTCGGTAGAAGGGGTACGCAGTATTTT
TRBJ1-1,TRBV28,TRBD1,many,13,CASSSYRGTEAFF,TGTGCCAGCAGTTCATACAGGGGCACTGAAGCTTTCTTT
TRBJ1-1,TRBV6-1,TRBD1,many,14,CASSSTGGIPEAFF,TGTGCCAGCAGCTCGACAGGGGGAATTCCTGAAGCTTTCTTT
TRBJ2-3,TRBV28,.,.,15,CASTVTLSTTDTQYF,TGTGCCAGCACCGTGACTCTCTCCACCACAGATACGCAGTATTTT
TRBJ1-1,TRBV27,.,many,16,CASSLYAGGRNTEAFF,TGTGCCAGCAGTTTATACGCGGGGGGTAGGAACACTGAAGCTTTCTTT
TRBJ2-5,TRBV5-6,.,many,17,CASSLDAVGGPGETQYF,TGTGCCAGCAGCTTGGACGCTGTTGGGGGCCCGGGAGAGACCCAGTACTTC
TRBJ2-3,TRBV5-4,.,many,15,CASSEQGPTTDTQYF,TGTGCCAGCAGCGAACAGGGTCCTACCACAGATACGCAGTATTTT
TRBJ1-3,TRBV12-3/TRBV12-4,.,few,14,CASLAQLFGNTIYF,TGTGCCAGCTTGGCCCAATTATTTGGAAACACCATATATTTT
TRBJ1-6,TRBV20-1,.,.,14,CSARVETWDSPLHF,TGCAGTGCTAGGGTTGAGACATGGGACTCACCCCTCCACTTT
TRBJ2-1,TRBV7-6,TRBD1,many,16,CASSPTQGTAYNEQFF,TGTGCCAGCAGCCCAACTCAAGGGACAGCTTACAATGAGCAGTTCTTC
TRBJ1-2,TRBV4-1,.,.,15,CASSYEKGDHYGYTF,TGCGCCAGCAGCTATGAAAAGGGGGACCACTATGGCTACACCTTC
TRBJ1-4,TRBV28,.,few,15,CASSSTKIIEEKLFF,TGTGCCAGCAGTTCCACAAAAATAATTGAGGAAAAACTGTTTTTT
TRBJ1-1,TRBV20-1,TRBD1,many,14,CSAKLQGKNTEAFF,TGCAGTGCTAAACTACAGGGGAAGAACACTGAAGCTTTCTTT
TRBJ2-7,TRBV12-3/TRBV12-4,.,many,12,CASSLGTLEQYF,TGTGCCAGCAGCCTTGGGACATTAGAGCAGTACTTC
TRBJ2-1,TRBV30,TRBD2,many,14,CALEREGIYNEQFF,TGTGCTTTGGAGCGGGAGGGAATATACAATGAGCAGTTCTTC
TRBJ2-2,TRBV20-1,TRBD2,.,16,CSARDPASGGAGELFF,TGCAGTGCTAGAGATCCGGCTAGCGGGGGGGCCGGGGAGCTGTTTTTT
TRBJ2-7,TRBV27,.,.,12,CASSQQAGEQYF,TGTGCCAGCAGTCAACAGGCTGGGGAGCAGTACTTC
TRBJ2-5,TRBV7-3,TRBD1,.,15,CASSLSQGAGETQYF,TGTGCCAGCAGTTTATCGCAGGGGGCCGGAGAGACCCAGTACTTC
TRBJ2-1,TRBV13,TRBD2,.,16,CASSLESSGESNEQFF,TGTGCCAGCAGCTTAGAATCTAGCGGGGAATCCAATGAGCAGTTCTTC
TRBJ2-1,TRBV2,.,.,16,CADQQAYGGPYNEQFF,TGTGCCGACCAACAAGCGTACGGCGGGCCCTACAATGAGCAGTTCTTC
TRBJ1-5,TRBV4-1,.,.,13,CASSQDGFQPQHF,TGCGCCAGCAGCCAAGATGGGTTTCAGCCCCAGCATTTT
TRBJ1-2,TRBV10-3,TRBD1,many,16,CAISERGQGGADGYTF,TGTGCCATCAGTGAGCGCGGACAGGGTGGGGCGGATGGCTACACCTTC
TRBJ2-5,TRBV9,.,few,16,CASSAVGGRPGETQYF,TGTGCCAGCAGCGCCGTCGGGGGTAGGCCTGGAGAGACCCAGTACTTC
TRBJ2-3,TRBV19,.,once,16,CASSIRQGSGTDTQYF,TGTGCCAGTAGTATTCGGCAGGGGTCCGGTACAGATACGCAGTATTTT
TRBJ2-3,TRBV20-1,TRBD1,many,15,CSATTGTGNTDTQYF,TGCAGTGCTACAACCGGGACAGGGAACACAGATACGCAGTATTTT
TRBJ2-3,TRBV7-9,.,many,14,CASSRSGGTDTQYF,TGTGCCAGCAGCCGTTCGGGGGGCACAGATACGCAGTATTTT
TRBJ1-5,TRBV28,.,many,14,CASCIGYSNQPQHF,TGTGCCAGCTGTATAGGTTATAGCAATCAGCCCCAGCATTTT
TRBJ2-7,TRBV10-2,TRBD2,few,17,CASSERASGGSRREQYF,TGCGCCAGCAGTGAGCGGGCTAGCGGGGGGTCCCGGAGGGAGCAGTACTTC
TRBJ1-2,TRBV10-3,TRBD1,.,15,CAISEPGTGSYGYTF,TGTGCCATCAGTGAGCCAGGGACAGGGTCCTATGGCTACACCTTC
TRBJ2-5,TRBV20-1,TRBD1,many,19,CSATGTGEGRPALGETQYF,TGCAGTGCAACCGGGACAGGGGAAGGGCGACCAGCCCTCGGGGAGACCCAGTACTTC
TRBJ1-2,TRBV28,.,many,13,CASSDHVGSGYTF,TGTGCCAGCAGCGACCATGTGGGTTCGGGCTACACCTTC
TRBJ2-5,TRBV7-8,.,many,16,CASSSRIGQSGETQYF,TGTGCCAGCAGCTCGCGTATAGGGCAGTCGGGGGAGACCCAGTACTTC
TRBJ2-7,TRBV20-1,.,.,14,CSASSTVASYEQYF,TGCAGTGCTAGTAGTACAGTGGCGAGCTACGAGCAGTACTTC
TRBJ2-1,TRBV7-3,.,many,15,CASSEGRGSYNEQFF,TGTGCCAGCAGCGAAGGCCGGGGCTCCTACAATGAGCAGTTCTTC
TRBJ1-6,TRBV18,.,few,15,CASSRQGGTDSPLHF,TGTGCCAGCTCACGCCAAGGGGGGACGGATTCACCCCTCCACTTT
TRBJ2-5,TRBV12-3/TRBV12-4,TRBD2,many,17,CASSLRPAGVVQETQYF,TGTGCCAGCAGTTTAAGGCCAGCGGGGGTGGTTCAAGAGACCCAGTACTTC
TRBJ2-5,TRBV11-2,TRBD1,.,16,CASSPQSGTGEETQYF,TGTGCCAGCAGCCCCCAATCCGGGACAGGGGAAGAGACCCAGTACTTC
TRBJ2-7,TRBV2,TRBD1,many,18,CASRPSRATGGAINEQYF,TGTGCCAGCAGACCGTCCCGAGCAACAGGGGGCGCGATAAACGAGCAGTACTTC
TRBJ2-1,TRBV30,TRBD2,many,16,CACTSPLAGGDNEQFF,TGTGCCTGCACCTCCCCGTTAGCGGGGGGGGACAATGAGCAGTTCTTC
TRBJ1-1,TRBV19,.,few,14,CASSRQELGTEAFF,TGTGCCAGTAGTAGACAGGAATTGGGGACTGAAGCTTTCTTT